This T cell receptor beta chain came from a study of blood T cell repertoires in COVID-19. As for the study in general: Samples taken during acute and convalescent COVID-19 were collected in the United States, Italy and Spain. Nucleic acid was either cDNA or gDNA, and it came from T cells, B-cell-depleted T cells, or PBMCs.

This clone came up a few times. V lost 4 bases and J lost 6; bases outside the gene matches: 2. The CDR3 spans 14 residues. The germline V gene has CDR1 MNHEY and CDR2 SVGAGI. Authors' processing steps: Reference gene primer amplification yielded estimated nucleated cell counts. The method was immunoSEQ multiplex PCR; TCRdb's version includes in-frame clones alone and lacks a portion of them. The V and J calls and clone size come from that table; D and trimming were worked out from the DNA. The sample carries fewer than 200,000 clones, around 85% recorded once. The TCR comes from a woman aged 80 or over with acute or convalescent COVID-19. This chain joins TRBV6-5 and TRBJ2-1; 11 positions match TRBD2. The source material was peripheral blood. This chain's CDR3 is CASSLAGGSNEQFF. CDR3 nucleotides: TGTGCCAGCAGTTTAGCGGGGGGGAGCAATGAGCAGTTCTTC.